The next 25 T cell receptor beta chains were all read from a single sample in a study of CXCR3-negative and CXCR3-positive naive CD8 T cells. Researchers prepared the TRB cDNA libraries using 5' RACE with UMI labels. TCRdb re-called the 5' RACE reads, yielding one record per CDR3 amino acid sequence without DNA. This sample contains about 92,000 distinct CDR3 sequences. The sample taken for sequencing was naive CXCR3- CD8+ T cells from blood. This sample's subset: CD45RO-CCR7+CD27+CD95- naive CD8+ T cells lacking CXCR3 (TNR3-). These TCRs come from a human donor in good health. Some clones in this sample may be carry-over from other donors' samples.

The CDR3 sequence: CASSYSLLGGGSTDTQYF. The V call is TRBV6-2 or TRBV6-3, the J call TRBJ2-3; the TCRdb D gene call, TRBD1, has no DNA to confirm it. The CDR3 is 18 amino acids. Germline V gene lookup returns CDR1 MNHEY and CDR2 SVGEGT.

The rearrangement uses TRBV29-1 and TRBJ2-5; the TCRdb call, TRBD1, lacks DNA for checking. This CDR3 spans 14 amino acids. In germline, CDR1 is SQVTM, CDR2 ANQGSEA. CDR3 amino acids: CSVEDPWGRETQYF. The entire variable domain, with the rest obtained from reference TRBV29-1 and TRBJ2-5, is as follows: SAVISQKPSRDICQRGTSLTIQCQVDSQVTMMFWYRQQPGQSLTLIATANQGSEATYESGFVIDKFPISRPNLTFSTLTVSNMSPEDSSIYLCSVEDPWGRETQYFGPGTRLLVL.

The chain is built from TRBV20-1 and TRBJ2-7; there is no DNA to check the TCRdb D call of TRBD2. There are 16 residues in the CDR3. Germline V CDR1 and CDR2: DFQATT, SNEGSKA (reference sequence). The CDR3 reads CSARDPSGAQFYEQYF.

V usage is TRBV11-2 and J usage is TRBJ2-1; lacking DNA, the TRBD2 call made by TCRdb goes unchecked. CDR1 and CDR2 from the germline V gene are SGHAT and FQNNGV. The CDR3 runs 17 residues. The CDR3 protein is CASSGGRGGTPGREQFF.

J is TRBJ2-2 and V is TRBV6-4; TCRdb returns TRBD2, unconfirmable since there is no DNA. The germline V gene has CDR1 MRHNA and CDR2 SNTAGT. This CDR3 is built from 15 residues. The CDR3: CASSPTSGRIGELFF.

This rearrangement joins TRBV7-9 to TRBJ2-7; the D gene TCRdb calls, TRBD1, cannot be checked with no DNA. This CDR3 has 13 residues. Germline values: CDR1 SEHNR, CDR2 FQNEAQ (reference sequence). The CDR3 here is CASSSGQAHEQYF.

The chain uses TRBV29-1 and TRBJ1-2; the D gene TCRdb calls, TRBD1, cannot be checked with no DNA. This CDR3 is 12 amino acids long. CDR1 is SQVTM and CDR2 is ANQGSEA in the germline V gene. CDR3: CSVDGQGYGYTF.

The rearrangement uses TRBV7-6 and TRBJ2-1; TCRdb selects TRBD2, and the lack of DNA leaves this call unchecked. CDR3 length: 13 residues. Germline-derived CDR1 and CDR2 are SGHVS and FNYEAQ. CDR3 protein: CASSFGRANEQFF.

The chain links TRBV13 to TRBJ1-4; no DNA is available, so the TRBD1 call from TCRdb remains unchecked. This CDR3 is built from 13 residues. The germline V gene has CDR1 PRHDT and CDR2 FYEKMQ (reference sequence). The CDR3 spells CASSSRAGEKLFF.

V is TRBV28 and J is TRBJ2-7. This CDR3 spans 11 amino acids. The V gene's germline CDR1 is MDHEN and CDR2 SYDVKM. CDR3 sequence reads: CASSWRYEQYF.

The V and J genes are TRBV20-1 and TRBJ2-1. CDR3 size: 14 residues. CDR1 and CDR2 (germline): DFQATT, SNEGSKA (reference sequence). This CDR3 is CSARRLVDYNEQFF.

This rearrangement joins TRBV11-2 to TRBJ2-3; with no DNA, the TCRdb D assignment of TRBD2 cannot be verified. Germline V gene lookup returns CDR1 SGHAT and CDR2 FQNNGV. The CDR3 totals 16 residues. The CDR3 region is CASSLYSGGPLDTQYF.

The chain is built from TRBV29-1 and TRBJ2-1; the D gene TCRdb calls, TRBD1, cannot be checked with no DNA. Per germline, CDR1 SQVTM and CDR2 ANQGSEA. There are 12 residues in the CDR3. This CDR3 reads CSVVTARVEQFF.

V is TRBV7-9 and J is TRBJ2-3; the D gene TCRdb calls, TRBD1, cannot be checked with no DNA. Per the germline V gene, CDR1 is SEHNR and CDR2 is FQNEAQ (reference sequence). This CDR3 has 17 amino acids. This CDR3 reads CASSHLRAASGTDTQYF.

The rearrangement joins TRBV6-6 to TRBJ2-7; TCRdb lists TRBD1, though no DNA is available to test this call. The germline V gene encodes CDR1 MNHNY and CDR2 SVGAGI (reference sequence). The CDR3 is made up of 18 amino acids. The CDR3 sequence: CARGPDLIYRHRDYEQYF.

The J gene is TRBJ2-7, the V gene TRBV12-3 or TRBV12-4. The CDR3 spans 12 residues. CDR3 region: CASSPMGYEQYF.

This chain joins TRBV27 and TRBJ2-1; TCRdb's D call, TRBD2, is unchecked because there is no DNA. The CDR3 runs 17 residues. From germline, CDR1 is MNHEY and CDR2 SMNVEV (reference sequence). The CDR3 here is CASREGTTGYSYNEQFF.

This chain links TRBV7-9 with TRBJ2-1; TCRdb's D gene call, TRBD1, goes unchecked for lack of DNA. Germline V gene lookup returns CDR1 SEHNR and CDR2 FQNEAQ (reference sequence). The CDR3 sequence is 14 residues long. CDR3 sequence reads: CASSWTGGHNEQFF.

This chain connects TRBV23-1 to TRBJ2-5; no DNA is available, so the TRBD1 call from TCRdb remains unchecked. TRBV23-1 is sorted into the ORF group, with uncertain function. The CDR3 consists of 16 residues. The CDR3 sequence: CASTLRDRRQKETQYF.

The rearrangement joins TRBV5-4 to TRBJ2-2; TCRdb gives TRBD1 as the D gene, but with no DNA this cannot be confirmed. The germline CDR1 and CDR2 sequences are SGHNT and YYREEE (reference sequence). The CDR3 has 16 residues. The chain's CDR3 is CASSLWGGSNTGELFF.

The rearrangement joins TRBV7-9 to TRBJ2-1; the D gene TCRdb calls, TRBD2, cannot be checked with no DNA. Germline CDR1 reads SEHNR; CDR2 reads FQNEAQ (reference sequence). CDR3 length equals 16 residues. CDR3 sequence reads: CASSLATAGGYYEQFF.

The rearrangement links TRBV7-6 to TRBJ2-3; TCRdb calls TRBD2, which cannot be checked without DNA. The CDR3 sequence is 16 residues long. From germline, CDR1 is SGHVS and CDR2 FNYEAQ. CDR3: CASSFPVTSPTDTQYF. The full variable domain, completed using reference TRBV7-6 and TRBJ2-3, is GAGVSQSPRYKVTKRGQDVALRCDPISGHVSLYWYRQALGQGPEFLTYFNYEAQQDKSGLPNDRFSAERPEGSISTLTIQRTEQRDSAMYRCASSFPVTSPTDTQYFGPGTRLTVL.

This chain links TRBV20-1 with TRBJ2-1; TCRdb's D gene call, TRBD1, goes unchecked for lack of DNA. This CDR3 has 13 amino acids. Germline CDR1 and CDR2: DFQATT and SNEGSKA (reference sequence). The CDR3 reads CSARGTADNEQFF.

The chain has TRBV7-9 and TRBJ1-5; the D call of TRBD1 rests on TCRdb alone, since no DNA is present to check it. CDR3 length equals 17 residues. From germline, CDR1 is SEHNR and CDR2 FQNEAQ (reference sequence). The CDR3 region is CASSGIGPGQGYQPQHF.

The chain recombines TRBV28 with TRBJ2-2; as DNA is missing, the TRBD2 call by TCRdb cannot be tested. The CDR3 runs 22 residues. Germline V gives CDR1 MDHEN, CDR2 SYDVKM. CDR3 protein: CASSPRYQRMVSSLRFPGELFF. Looking up the rest from reference TRBV28 and TRBJ2-2 gives the full variable domain: DVKVTQSSRYLVKRTGEKVFLECVQDMDHENMFWYRQDPGLGLRLIYFSYDVKMKEKGDIPEGYSVSREKKERFSLILESASTNQTSMYLCASSPRYQRMVSSLRFPGELFFGEGSRLTVL.